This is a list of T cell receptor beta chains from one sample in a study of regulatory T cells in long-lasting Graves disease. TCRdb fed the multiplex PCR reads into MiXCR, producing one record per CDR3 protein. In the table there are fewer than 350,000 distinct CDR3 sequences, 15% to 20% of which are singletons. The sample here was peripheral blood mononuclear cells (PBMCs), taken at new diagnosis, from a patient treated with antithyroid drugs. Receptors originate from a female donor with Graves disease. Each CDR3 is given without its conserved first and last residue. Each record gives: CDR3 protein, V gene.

CDR3 protein: ASSVKTGSEQF
V gene: TRBV19

CDR3 protein: AISAGGTDTQY
V gene: TRBV10-3

CDR3 protein: ASSGTSGTQGTGELF
V gene: TRBV5-4

CDR3 protein: ASSQDRGSANEQF
V gene: TRBV4-1

CDR3 protein: ASGTGQEKLF
V gene: TRBV10-2

CDR3 protein: ATSRTSGSSYEQY
V gene: TRBV15

CDR3 protein: ASSTLPSGVGTDTQY
V gene: TRBV12-3/TRBV12-4

CDR3 protein: ASSFRREHGYT
V gene: TRBV27

CDR3 protein: ASSDPRGRSSYNEQF
V gene: TRBV6-1

CDR3 protein: ASSPQGGELKNIQY
V gene: TRBV18

CDR3 protein: ASSSSGKDEQF
V gene: TRBV27

CDR3 protein: ASSPGRNNEQF
V gene: TRBV5-1

CDR3 protein: ASSAQGVPYEQY
V gene: TRBV18

CDR3 protein: ASSFGQGLSEAF
V gene: TRBV6-1

CDR3 protein: ASSHGVTVRYNEQF
V gene: TRBV4-1

CDR3 protein: ASSKASLEQY
V gene: TRBV7-9

CDR3 protein: ASSSGQAERELYEQY
V gene: TRBV18

CDR3 protein: ASSITRGKGETQY
V gene: TRBV12-3/TRBV12-4

CDR3 protein: ASRRMAGTGGNEQY
V gene: TRBV12-3/TRBV12-4

CDR3 protein: ASSRSSDSYNEQF
V gene: TRBV19

CDR3 protein: ASSSTFQTSGTFQDTQY
V gene: TRBV12-3/TRBV12-4

CDR3 protein: ASSPQDRRWSGELF
V gene: TRBV27

CDR3 protein: ASSLNVHRGLNTGELF
V gene: TRBV28

CDR3 protein: ASSYRGRNTEAF
V gene: TRBV28

CDR3 protein: ASQGGAPYNEQF
V gene: TRBV24-1

CDR3 protein: ASGRTSGPQHTQY
V gene: TRBV11-2

CDR3 protein: ASSPRGRLNTEAF
V gene: TRBV9

CDR3 protein: ASTRDPYEQY
V gene: TRBV6-2/TRBV6-3

CDR3 protein: ASSLEGVTAGANVLT
V gene: TRBV5-1

CDR3 protein: ASSLPGLAGDEQF
V gene: TRBV3-1

CDR3 protein: ASRVAGDGYT
V gene: TRBV28

CDR3 protein: ASSTLRDAETQY
V gene: TRBV19

CDR3 protein: ASSLWDTRSSYEQY
V gene: TRBV12-3/TRBV12-4